The sequence of this T cell receptor (beta chain) was determined in a study of human thymus T cells. Thymus specimens were resections from corrective heart surgery. Corrective surgery for congenital heart defects was being performed on the healthy Finnish infants who served as donors. With respect to this clone: The antigen remains unidentified.

The protocol was immunoSEQ multiplex PCR, while the TCRdb copy is restricted to in-frame clones and leaves out a portion. The sample consists of some 130,000 clones, about 95% of them appearing once. Study-level findings and limits: Seemingly biased V and J gene usage marked thymic and blood repertoires. Related research described strongly overlapping thymic repertoires in unrelated people.

With 3 bases removed from V and 1 base from J, the gap between germline ends came to 11 bases. CDR1 and CDR2 (germline): MNHEY, SVGAGI. This CDR3 is 15 amino acids long. The origin of this receptor is a boy less than two years old with a congenital heart defect but otherwise immunologically healthy. Sequencing was carried out using thymus tissue. The J gene is TRBJ2-3, the V gene TRBV6-5; D is uncertain. In DNA form, the CDR3 reads TGTGCCAGCAGTTATGACCACCGCTGCACAGATACGCAGTATTTT. It codes for CASSYDHRCTDTQYF.